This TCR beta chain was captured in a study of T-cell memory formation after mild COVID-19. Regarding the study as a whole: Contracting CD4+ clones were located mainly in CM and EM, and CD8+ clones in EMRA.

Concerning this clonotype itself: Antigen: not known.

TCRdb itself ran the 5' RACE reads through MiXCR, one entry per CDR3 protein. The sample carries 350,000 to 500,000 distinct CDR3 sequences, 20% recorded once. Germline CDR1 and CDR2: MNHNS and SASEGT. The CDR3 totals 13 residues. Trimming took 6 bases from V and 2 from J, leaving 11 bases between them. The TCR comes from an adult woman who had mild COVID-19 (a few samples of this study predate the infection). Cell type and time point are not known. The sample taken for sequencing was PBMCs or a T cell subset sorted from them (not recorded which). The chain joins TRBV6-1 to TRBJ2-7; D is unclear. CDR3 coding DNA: TGTGCCAGCAGCCGGTCGGAGACCTACGAGCAGTACTTC. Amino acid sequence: CASSRSETYEQYF.